What follows describes a single T cell receptor (beta chain). The antigen remains unidentified. Because the CDR3's place on the DNA is in doubt, the DNA is left out and the CDR3 is given as listed by TCRdb. The study excluded patients with uncontrolled infection, other autoimmune disease, pregnancy or lactation. Diagnostic decisions used clinical symptoms, serum thyroxine and TRAb, thyroid ultrasound and orbital computed tomography. The sample is drawn from a study of T cells in Graves' hyperthyroidism and ophthalmopathy. Study results and caveats: The majority of expanded thyroid clonotypes above 0.001 also appeared in blood.

The CDR3 is 21 amino acids long, termini counted. Germline V gene sequence: CDR1 LNHNV, CDR2 YYDKDF (reference sequence). From RNA transcripts, TCR beta CDR3 regions were amplified. HTBI primers were employed in a first-round RT-PCR of the TCR CDR3. TCRdb used MiXCR to reprocess the multiplex PCR reads, holding one entry per CDR3 protein. The sample records about 500,000 distinct CDR3 sequences, 46% being singletons. V and J are TRBV15 and TRBJ1-4; TRBD1 reflects the table's D call only, with no check against the DNA. This receptor was obtained from an adult woman with Graves' disease, either hyperthyroidism or ophthalmopathy (not recorded which). Material: peripheral blood or thyroid tissue (not recorded which). This chain's CDR3 is CATSIYLCSVTVGTGRRKLFF.